One and the same sample provided the 32 T cell receptor beta chains below, sequenced in a study of beta chain features in type 1 diabetes. Expressed TCRB transcripts were sequenced after all isolated RNA was converted to cDNA. Profiling relied on immunoSEQ multiplex PCR, and the TCRdb table lists in-frame clones only, not all of them. This sample has over 500,000 clones, with about 14% found just once. The sequencing input was naive CD4+ T cells from blood. These receptors all come from a man aged 18 to 29 in good health.

The V and J genes are TRBV4-2 and TRBJ2-5, with 16 bases fitting TRBD2. Germline V gene data show CDR1 as LGHNA and CDR2 as YNFKEQ. V lost 4 bases and J lost 5; bases outside the gene matches: 7. This CDR3 comprises 17 residues. The CDR3 nucleotides read TGTGCCAGCAGCCTCGGGACTAGCGGGGGGGCTATGGAGACCCAGTACTTC. Its protein product is CASSLGTSGGAMETQYF.

J is TRBJ2-3 and V is TRBV6-5; D not certain. With 0 bases removed from V and 6 bases from J, the gap between germline ends came to 16 bases. This CDR3 spans 16 amino acids. In germline, CDR1 is MNHEY, CDR2 SVGAGI. CDR3 coding DNA: TGTGCCAGCAGTTACTCCCCCGGGCCAATGATGGATACGCAGTATTTT. It specifies CASSYSPGPMMDTQYF.

The chain uses TRBV7-9 and TRBJ1-2; D uncertain. V lost 7 bases and J lost 0, with 3 bases in between. Germline CDR1 SEHNR, CDR2 FQNEAQ (reference sequence). The CDR3 is 11 residues long. The CDR3 sequence is CASTSNYGYTF. CDR3 coding DNA: TGTGCCAGCACCTCTAACTATGGCTACACCTTC.

This clone was detected only a few times. This chain joins TRBV7-9 and TRBJ2-2; 8 bases fit TRBD1. V dropped 3 bases and J dropped 5; count of bases not matched to a gene: 8. CDR3 length: 16 residues. CDR1 and CDR2 (germline): SEHNR, FQNEAQ (reference sequence). CDR3 nucleotides: TGTGCCAGCAGCTTCGCCACAGGGGGAAATACCGGGGAGCTGTTTTTT. The encoded protein is CASSFATGGNTGELFF.

This rearrangement joins TRBV5-6 to TRBJ2-1; 8 bases match TRBD2. The CDR3 consists of 17 residues. CDR1 is SGHDT and CDR2 is YYEEEE in the germline V gene. V lost 0 bases, J lost 8 bases, and 13 bases stayed unmatched. The chain's CDR3 is CASSLVAGGAPGDEQFF. CDR3 sequence (DNA): TGTGCCAGCAGCTTGGTGGCCGGGGGGGCCCCCGGCGATGAGCAGTTCTTC.

This clone was seen only a few times. V and J are TRBV4-3 and TRBJ1-3; D is uncertain. CDR3 size: 15 residues. Germline-derived CDR1 and CDR2 are LGHNA and YSLEER. V gave up 0 bases and J gave up 10 bases, with 16 bases separating them. The CDR3 here is CASSQEHGAGLTIYF. The CDR3 DNA sequence: TGCGCCAGCAGCCAAGAACACGGAGCGGGTTTGACCATATATTTT.

The chain is built from TRBV25-1 and TRBJ2-3; possibly TRBD2 for D (5 bases). The CDR3 loop spans 12 amino acids. In germline, CDR1 is MGHDK, CDR2 SYGVNS. Trimming took off 4 bases at V and 10 bases at J, with 12 bases between the two ends. CDR3 amino acids: CASSASTRAQYF. CDR3 nucleotide sequence: TGTGCCAGCAGTGCATCCACTAGGGCGCAGTATTTT. The whole variable domain, remainder taken from reference TRBV25-1 and TRBJ2-3, is EADIYQTPRYLVIGTGKKITLECSQTMGHDKMYWYQQDPGMELHLIHYSYGVNSTEKGDLSSESTVSRIRTEHFPLTLESARPSHTSQYLCASSASTRAQYFGPGTRLTVL.

The chain combines TRBV4-3 with TRBJ2-3; 14 bases align to TRBD2. Germline CDR1 reads LGHNA; CDR2 reads YSLEER. Germline trimming cut 4 bases from V and 6 bases from J; bases unmatched to any gene: 9. The CDR3 is 17 amino acids. CDR3: CASSLSGTSGRGDTQYF. The CDR3 DNA sequence: TGCGCCAGCAGCCTCTCCGGGACTAGCGGGAGAGGGGATACGCAGTATTTT.

The gene calls are TRBV27 and TRBJ2-7; weak D call: TRBD1 (6 bases). Germline CDR1 MNHEY, CDR2 SMNVEV (reference sequence). Deletions cut 2 bases from V and 2 bases from J, with 10 bases between. This CDR3 has 14 residues. CDR3 in amino acids: CASSLQGPTYEQYF. For the CDR3, the DNA is TGTGCCAGCAGTTTACAGGGGCCTACCTACGAGCAGTACTTC.

With respect to this clone: In the same sample, other DNA sequences code for this CDR3. This chain uses TRBV28 with TRBJ1-2; D gene unclear. With 2 bases removed from V and 2 bases from J, the gap between germline ends came to 3 bases. CDR3 length: 12 residues. Germline assignment: CDR1 MDHEN and CDR2 SYDVKM. Here the CDR3 DNA reads TGTGCCAGCAGTTTAGGGAACTATGGCTACACCTTC. It translates to CASSLGNYGYTF.

V and J are TRBV7-3 and TRBJ2-1, with a possible D match to TRBD2 (6 bases). Trimming took 0 bases from V and 1 from J, leaving 10 bases between them. Germline loops: CDR1 SGHTA, CDR2 FQGTGA. The CDR3 loop spans 16 amino acids. The CDR3 reads CASSLTSGGSYNEQFF. The CDR3 DNA reads as TGTGCCAGCAGCTTAACTAGCGGAGGGTCCTACAATGAGCAGTTCTTC. Using reference TRBV7-3 and TRBJ2-1 for the parts outside the CDR3, the full variable domain is GAGVSQTPSNKVTEKGKYVELRCDPISGHTALYWYRQSLGQGPEFLIYFQGTGAADDSGLPNDRFFAVRPEGSVSTLKIQRTERGDSAVYLCASSLTSGGSYNEQFFGPGTRLTVL.

This clone was counted a few times. The CDR3 nucleotides read TGTGCCAGCAGCGTTACCGGGACACCTCCCGGAAACACCATATATTTT. Translated, it gives CASSVTGTPPGNTIYF. The V and J genes are TRBV9 and TRBJ1-3; weak D call: TRBD1 (6 bases). The CDR3 has 16 residues. Trimming removed 2 bases at V and 4 bases at J, with 16 bases between. Germline-derived CDR1 and CDR2 are SGDLS and YYNGEE.

This clone was observed a few times. The chain links TRBV19 to TRBJ2-1; either TRBD1 or TRBD2 may supply D (6 bases each). CDR1 is LNHDA and CDR2 is SQIVND in the germline V gene (reference sequence). This CDR3 has 15 residues. Trimming stripped 5 bases from V and 8 bases from J, with 19 bases between. The CDR3 region has the DNA TGTGCCAGTAGTTTAACTAGCACCGGGGGCCATGAGCAGTTCTTC. Its translation: CASSLTSTGGHEQFF.

V and J are TRBV9 and TRBJ1-2; 7 bases agree with TRBD1. CDR1 is SGDLS, CDR2 YYNGEE, per germline. The CDR3 has 15 amino acids. J lost 4 bases, V lost 0 bases, and 6 bases had no gene match. CDR3 DNA: TGTGCCAGCAGCGTAGAGTTCAGGGGGATCTATGGCTACACCTTC. Amino acid sequence: CASSVEFRGIYGYTF.

This clone has just a few counts. V and J are TRBV27 and TRBJ1-1; possible D gene TRBD1, 5 bases. V lost 2 bases, J lost 4 bases, and 14 bases lay in between. Germline CDR1 MNHEY, CDR2 SMNVEV (reference sequence). The CDR3 contains 15 residues. The chain's CDR3 is CASSLKGAPGTEAFF. DNA for the CDR3: TGTGCCAGCAGTTTAAAAGGGGCGCCGGGCACTGAAGCTTTCTTT.

V gene TRBV14 combines with J gene TRBJ2-1; D is possibly TRBD2 (6 bases). Trimming left V 1 base short and J 4 bases short, with 14 bases between. The CDR3 is 16 amino acids. Germline CDR1 SGHDN, CDR2 FVKESK. CDR3 nucleotide sequence: TGTGCCAGCAGCCAAGCGGAAGTAGGAGGGTACAATGAGCAGTTCTTC. It specifies CASSQAEVGGYNEQFF.

A few counts support this clone. The CDR3 coding sequence is TGCGCCAGCAGCTTGTTGAACTCCCCCCTTAGTGGGGCCAACGTCCTGACTTTC. Protein sequence: CASSLLNSPLSGANVLTF. The chain links TRBV5-1 to TRBJ2-6, with D uncertain. Germline V gene lookup returns CDR1 SGHRS and CDR2 YFSETQ. There are 18 residues in the CDR3. V gave up 1 base and J gave up 3 bases, with 17 bases separating them.

As for this clone: Compared with germline, one end of the junction differs, possibly owing to a read error. V usage is TRBV4-1 and J usage is TRBJ2-5; no clear D. The CDR3 length is 15 residues. Germline CDR1 MGHRA, CDR2 YSYEKL. The CDR3 DNA reads as TGTGCCAGCAGCCAAAGAAGGGAAAGTAGAGAGACCCAGTACTTC. It translates to CASSQRRESRETQYF.

This clone was counted between two and nine times. V usage is TRBV5-1 and J usage is TRBJ2-2; 9 nucleotides match TRBD1. Losses at the gene ends were 6 bases for V and 0 bases for J; bases not matched to a gene: 6. The germline V gene encodes CDR1 SGHRS and CDR2 YFSETQ. The CDR3 is 16 residues long. The DNA of the CDR3 is TGCGCCAGCAATAAGGGACAGGGATCGAACACCGGGGAGCTGTTTTTT. It translates to CASNKGQGSNTGELFF.

In this sample, this clone turned up a few times. The rearrangement links TRBV19 to TRBJ2-7; 12 nucleotides line up with TRBD2. V was clipped by 6 bases and J by 1 base; unmatched bases: 4. The length of the CDR3 is 15 residues. In germline, CDR1 is LNHDA, CDR2 SQIVND (reference sequence). The CDR3 coding sequence is TGTGCCAGTAGCCTAGCGGGGGGGATGTCCTACGAGCAGTACTTC. Translation gives CASSLAGGMSYEQYF.

CDR3 in amino acids: CASSPRDRQYF. The CDR3 region has the DNA TGTGCCAGCAGCCCGAGAGACAGACAGTACTTC. The chain couples TRBV7-2 to TRBJ2-4; TRBD1 is a possible D gene (5 bases). The germline gives CDR1 SGHTA, CDR2 FQGNSA. This CDR3 comprises 11 residues. With 5 bases removed from V and 13 bases from J, the gap between germline ends came to 12 bases. Complete variable domain (other parts from reference TRBV7-2 and TRBJ2-4): GAGVSQSPSNKVTEKGKDVELRCDPISGHTALYWYRQSLGQGLEFLIYFQGNSAPDKSGLPSDRFSAERTGGSVSTLTIQRTQQEDSAVYLCASSPRDRQYFGAGTRLSVL.

This clone appeared a few times. This sequence joins TRBV10-3 and TRBJ1-6; 9 bases map to TRBD1. Germline CDR1 ENHRY, CDR2 SYGVKD. The CDR3 consists of 14 residues. V trimming: 5 bases; J trimming: 10 bases; junction bases outside the gene matches: 6. CDR3 coding DNA: TGTGCCATCAGTATACAGGGGGCATCATCACCCCTCCACTTT. Translating gives CAISIQGASSPLHF.

This clone occurred a few times. This chain uses TRBV28 with TRBJ1-2, with 7 bases aligning to TRBD1. Trimming removed 6 bases from V and 4 bases from J; junction bases left unmatched: 14. Germline V gene data show CDR1 as MDHEN and CDR2 as SYDVKM. The CDR3 runs 16 residues. CDR3 DNA: TGTGCCAGCAGGCCGACAGGGACCGTTTTGATCTATGGCTACACCTTC. Amino acid sequence: CASRPTGTVLIYGYTF.

This clone was detected a few times. This chain joins TRBV7-9 and TRBJ2-5; TRBD1 matches at 9 bases. V lost 1 base, J lost 7 bases, and 10 bases stayed unmatched. The CDR3 runs to 16 residues. Germline CDR1 is SEHNR and CDR2 is FQNEAQ (reference sequence). The CDR3 DNA is TGTGCCAGCAGCTTAGAATCGGGACAGGGCCGAGGGACCCAGTACTTC. Its protein product is CASSLESGQGRGTQYF.

The rearrangement uses TRBV30 and TRBJ1-5; D is perhaps TRBD1 (5 bases). Per germline, CDR1 GTSNPN and CDR2 SVGIG (reference sequence). There are 12 residues in the CDR3. Trimming pared 8 bases from V and 3 bases from J, leaving 11 bases between. The CDR3, as DNA: TGTGCCGCTGCAGGGTACAATCAGCCCCAGCATTTT. Protein sequence: CAAAGYNQPQHF. The whole variable domain, remainder taken from reference TRBV30 and TRBJ1-5, is SQTIHQWPATLVQPVGSPLSLECTVEGTSNPNLYWYRQAAGRGLQLLFYSVGIGQISSEVPQNLSASRPQDRQFILSSKKLLLSDSGFYLCAAAGYNQPQHFGDGTRLSIL.

This clone occurred a few times. J is TRBJ2-2 and V is TRBV7-6; D unclear. The CDR3 loop spans 14 amino acids. CDR1 and CDR2 from the germline V gene are SGHVS and FNYEAQ. Trimming cost V 1 base and J 7 bases, with 10 bases left between them. The CDR3 loop reads CASSLGTRDGELFF. CDR3 DNA: TGTGCCAGCAGCTTAGGGACCAGAGACGGGGAGCTGTTTTTT.

This clone was detected only a few times. The genes are TRBV7-2 and TRBJ2-1; D ambiguous. This CDR3 comprises 13 residues. Between the trimmed V and J ends, which lost 1 base and 8 bases, there was a span of 9 bases. CDR1 is SGHTA and CDR2 is FQGNSA in the germline V gene. Here the CDR3 DNA reads TGTGCCAGCAGCTTAGAGGCAGTGTATGAGCAGTTCTTC. It yields the protein CASSLEAVYEQFF.

This clone was detected only a few times. The chain couples TRBV9 to TRBJ2-3; D possibly corresponds to TRBD2 (5 bases). The V gene's germline CDR1 is SGDLS and CDR2 YYNGEE. V gave up 3 bases and J gave up 2 bases, with 10 bases separating them. The CDR3 spans 14 residues. The CDR3 protein is CASSARGVTDTQYF. The CDR3 nucleotides are TGTGCCAGCAGCGCTCGGGGAGTCACAGATACGCAGTATTTT.

Remarks on this clone: Within the sample, other DNA sequences also encode this same CDR3. The chain is built from TRBV4-1 and TRBJ1-1; D unclear. Germline loops: CDR1 MGHRA, CDR2 YSYEKL. The CDR3 runs to 15 residues. V was trimmed by 2 bases and J by 5 bases, leaving 15 bases between them. The chain's CDR3 is CASSQLGGLLTEAFF. Here the CDR3 DNA reads TGCGCCAGCAGCCAACTGGGTGGACTCCTAACTGAAGCTTTCTTT.

The rearrangement joins TRBV7-9 to TRBJ2-3, with D unresolved. Trimming shortened V by 3 bases and J by 7 bases, and 11 bases separated the two germline ends. Germline lookup yields CDR1 SEHNR and CDR2 FQNEAQ (reference sequence). CDR3 length: 13 amino acids. The CDR3 DNA follows: TGTGCCAGCAGCTTTGGCCCACTAAATACGCAGTATTTT. Protein: CASSFGPLNTQYF.

This clone was seen a few times. The CDR3 region has the DNA TGTGCCAGCAGTTTGGGAGGACAGGGAAGCGACGAGCAGTACTTC. Protein product: CASSLGGQGSDEQYF. The chain couples TRBV28 to TRBJ2-7; 8 positions match TRBD1. With V trimmed by 3 bases and J by 5 bases, 9 bases remained unmatched. From germline, CDR1 is MDHEN and CDR2 SYDVKM. CDR3 length: 15 amino acids.

This chain connects TRBV28 to TRBJ2-3; tentatively, D is TRBD1 (5 bases). The CDR3 totals 15 residues. From germline, CDR1 is MDHEN and CDR2 SYDVKM. The V and J ends lost 2 bases and 2 bases respectively, with 11 bases between them. The CDR3 DNA follows: TGTGCCAGCAGTTTACGAGGACACCTCACAGATACGCAGTATTTT. Translation gives CASSLRGHLTDTQYF. The full variable domain, in which reference TRBV28 and TRBJ2-3 provide the parts outside the CDR3, is DVKVTQSSRYLVKRTGEKVFLECVQDMDHENMFWYRQDPGLGLRLIYFSYDVKMKEKGDIPEGYSVSREKKERFSLILESASTNQTSMYLCASSLRGHLTDTQYFGPGTRLTVL.